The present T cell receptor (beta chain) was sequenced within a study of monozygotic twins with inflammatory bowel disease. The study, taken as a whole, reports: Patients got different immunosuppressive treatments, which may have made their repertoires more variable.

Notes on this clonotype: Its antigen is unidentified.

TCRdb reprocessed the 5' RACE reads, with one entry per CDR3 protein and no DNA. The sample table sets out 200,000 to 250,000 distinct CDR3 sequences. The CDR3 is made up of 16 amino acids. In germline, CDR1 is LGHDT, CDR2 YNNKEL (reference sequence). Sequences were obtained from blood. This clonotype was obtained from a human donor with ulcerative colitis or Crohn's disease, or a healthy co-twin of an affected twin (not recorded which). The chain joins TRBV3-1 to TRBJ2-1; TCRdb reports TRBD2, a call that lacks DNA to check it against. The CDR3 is CASRRSSSGAYNEQFF.